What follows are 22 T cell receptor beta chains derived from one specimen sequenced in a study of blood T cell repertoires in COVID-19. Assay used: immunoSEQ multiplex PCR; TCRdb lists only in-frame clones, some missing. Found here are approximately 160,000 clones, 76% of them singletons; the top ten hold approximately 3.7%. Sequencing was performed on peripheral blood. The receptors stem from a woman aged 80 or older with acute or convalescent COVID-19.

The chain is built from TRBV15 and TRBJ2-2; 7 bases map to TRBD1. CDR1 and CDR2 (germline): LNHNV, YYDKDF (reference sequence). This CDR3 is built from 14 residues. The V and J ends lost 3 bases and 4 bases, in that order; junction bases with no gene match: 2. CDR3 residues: CATSRGTVTGELFF. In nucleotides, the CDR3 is TGTGCCACCAGCAGGGGGACAGTCACCGGGGAGCTGTTTTTT.

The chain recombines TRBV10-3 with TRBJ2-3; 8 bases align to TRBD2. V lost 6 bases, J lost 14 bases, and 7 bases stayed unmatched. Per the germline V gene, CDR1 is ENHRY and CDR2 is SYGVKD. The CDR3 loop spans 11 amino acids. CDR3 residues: CAIRGLELTYF. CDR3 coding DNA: TGTGCCATCAGGGGACTAGAGCTTACGTATTTT.

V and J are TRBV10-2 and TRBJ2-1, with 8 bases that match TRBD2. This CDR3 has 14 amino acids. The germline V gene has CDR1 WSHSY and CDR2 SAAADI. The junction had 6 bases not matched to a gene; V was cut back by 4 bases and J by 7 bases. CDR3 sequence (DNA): TGCGCCAGCAGTGTGAGCGGGAGAAGAAATGAGCAGTTCTTC. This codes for CASSVSGRRNEQFF.

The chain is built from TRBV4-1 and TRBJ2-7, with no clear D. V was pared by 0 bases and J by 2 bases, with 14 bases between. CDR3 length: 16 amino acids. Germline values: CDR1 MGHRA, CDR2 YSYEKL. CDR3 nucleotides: TGCGCCAGCAGCCAAGAAATACGCGGTTATCCCTACGAGCAGTACTTC. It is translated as CASSQEIRGYPYEQYF.

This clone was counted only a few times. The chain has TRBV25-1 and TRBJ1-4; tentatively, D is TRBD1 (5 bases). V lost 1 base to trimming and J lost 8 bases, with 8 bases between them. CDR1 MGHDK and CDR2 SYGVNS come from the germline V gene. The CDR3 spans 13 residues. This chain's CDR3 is CASSEWGREKLFF. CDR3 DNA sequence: TGTGCCAGCAGTGAATGGGGCCGAGAAAAACTGTTTTTT.

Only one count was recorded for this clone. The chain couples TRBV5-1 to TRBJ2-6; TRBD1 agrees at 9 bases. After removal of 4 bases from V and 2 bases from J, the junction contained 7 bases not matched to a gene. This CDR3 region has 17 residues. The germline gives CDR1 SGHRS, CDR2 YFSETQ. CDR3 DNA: TGCGCCAGCAGCCCCCTACAGGGGGCGGCTGGGGCCAACGTCCTGACTTTC. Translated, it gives CASSPLQGAAGANVLTF.

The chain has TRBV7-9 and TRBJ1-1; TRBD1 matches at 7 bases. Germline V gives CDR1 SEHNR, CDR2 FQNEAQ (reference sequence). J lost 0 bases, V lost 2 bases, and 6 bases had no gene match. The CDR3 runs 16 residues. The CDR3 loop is CASSLRRGHLNTEAFF. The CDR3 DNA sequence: TGTGCCAGCAGCTTAAGGAGGGGGCACCTGAACACTGAAGCTTTCTTT.

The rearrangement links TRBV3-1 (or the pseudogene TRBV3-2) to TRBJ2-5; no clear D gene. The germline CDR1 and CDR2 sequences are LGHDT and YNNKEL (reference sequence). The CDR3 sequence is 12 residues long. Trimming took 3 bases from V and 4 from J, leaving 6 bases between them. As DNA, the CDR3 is TGTGCCAGCAGCCATACCGGAGAGACCCAGTACTTC. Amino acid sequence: CASSHTGETQYF.

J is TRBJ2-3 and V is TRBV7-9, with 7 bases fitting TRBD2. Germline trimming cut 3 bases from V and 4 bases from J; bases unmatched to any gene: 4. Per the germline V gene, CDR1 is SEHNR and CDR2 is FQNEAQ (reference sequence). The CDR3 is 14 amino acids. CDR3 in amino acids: CASSLSGNPDTQYF. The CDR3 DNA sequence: TGTGCCAGCAGCTTGAGCGGGAACCCAGATACGCAGTATTTT.

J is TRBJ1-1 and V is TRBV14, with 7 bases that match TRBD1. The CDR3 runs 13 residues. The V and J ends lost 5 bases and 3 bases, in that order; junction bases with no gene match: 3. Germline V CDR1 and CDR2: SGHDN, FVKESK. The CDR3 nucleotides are TGTGCCAGCAGCAGGGGGCTCGACACTGAAGCTTTCTTT. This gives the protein CASSRGLDTEAFF.

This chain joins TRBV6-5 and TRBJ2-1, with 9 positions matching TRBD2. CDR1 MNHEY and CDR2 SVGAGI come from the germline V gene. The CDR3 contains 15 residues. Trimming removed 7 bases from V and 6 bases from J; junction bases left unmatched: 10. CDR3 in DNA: TGTGCCAGCACTGGGACTAGCAATGTTTTCAATGAGCAGTTCTTC. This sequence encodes CASTGTSNVFNEQFF.

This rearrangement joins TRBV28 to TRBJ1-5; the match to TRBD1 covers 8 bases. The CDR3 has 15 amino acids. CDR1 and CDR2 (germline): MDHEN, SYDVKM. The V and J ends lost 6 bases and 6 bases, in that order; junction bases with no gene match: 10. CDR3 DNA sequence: TGTGCCAGCAGCCTCCCGGACAGGGAAGTTCAGCCCCAGCATTTT. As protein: CASSLPDREVQPQHF.

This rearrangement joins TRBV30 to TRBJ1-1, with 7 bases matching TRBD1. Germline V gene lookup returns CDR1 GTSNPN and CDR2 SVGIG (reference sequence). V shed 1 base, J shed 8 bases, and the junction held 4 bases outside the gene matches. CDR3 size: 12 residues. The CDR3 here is CAWSDRGGEAFF. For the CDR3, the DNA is TGTGCCTGGAGTGACAGGGGCGGCGAAGCTTTCTTT.

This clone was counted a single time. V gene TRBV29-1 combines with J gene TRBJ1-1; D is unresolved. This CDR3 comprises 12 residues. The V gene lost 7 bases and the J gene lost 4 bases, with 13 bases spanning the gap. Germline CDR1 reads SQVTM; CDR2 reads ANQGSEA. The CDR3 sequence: CSGARGVTEAFF. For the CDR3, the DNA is TGCAGCGGGGCCCGGGGTGTCACTGAAGCTTTCTTT.

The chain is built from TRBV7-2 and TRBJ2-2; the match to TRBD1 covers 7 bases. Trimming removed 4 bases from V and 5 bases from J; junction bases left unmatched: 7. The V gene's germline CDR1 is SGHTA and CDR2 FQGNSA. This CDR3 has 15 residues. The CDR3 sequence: CASSSGQASTGELFF. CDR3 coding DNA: TGTGCCAGCAGCTCTGGACAGGCGAGTACCGGGGAGCTGTTTTTT.

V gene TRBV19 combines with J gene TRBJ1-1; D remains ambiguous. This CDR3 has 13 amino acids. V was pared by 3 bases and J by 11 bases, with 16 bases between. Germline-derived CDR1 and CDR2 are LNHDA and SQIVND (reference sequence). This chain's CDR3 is CASSMEARVSAFF. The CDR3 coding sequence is TGTGCCAGTAGTATGGAGGCTCGGGTGTCGGCTTTCTTT.

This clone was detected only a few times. This chain's CDR3 is CASSLLGPNTEAFF. DNA of the CDR3: TGTGCCAGCAGTCTACTAGGCCCGAACACTGAAGCTTTCTTT. This chain connects TRBV2 to TRBJ1-1; D remains ambiguous. V lost 5 bases and J lost 1, with 11 bases in between. The CDR3 spans 14 residues. CDR1 and CDR2 from the germline V gene are SNHLY and FYNNEI.

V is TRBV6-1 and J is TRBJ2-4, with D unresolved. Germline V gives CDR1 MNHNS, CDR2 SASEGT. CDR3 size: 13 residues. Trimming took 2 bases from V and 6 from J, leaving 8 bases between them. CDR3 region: CASSEWPANIQYF. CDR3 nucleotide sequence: TGTGCCAGCAGTGAATGGCCCGCAAACATTCAGTACTTC.

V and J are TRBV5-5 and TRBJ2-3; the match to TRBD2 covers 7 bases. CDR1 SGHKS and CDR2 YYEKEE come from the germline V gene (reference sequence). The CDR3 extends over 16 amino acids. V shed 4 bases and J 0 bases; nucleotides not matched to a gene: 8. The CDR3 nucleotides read TGTGCCAGCAGCACCACCTCTAGCGGAAGCACAGATACGCAGTATTTT. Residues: CASSTTSSGSTDTQYF. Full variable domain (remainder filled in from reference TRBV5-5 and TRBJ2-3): DAGVTQSPTHLIKTRGQQVTLRCSPISGHKSVSWYQQVLGQGPQFIFQYYEKEERGRGNFPDRFSARQFPNYSSELNVNALLLGDSALYLCASSTTSSGSTDTQYFGPGTRLTVL.

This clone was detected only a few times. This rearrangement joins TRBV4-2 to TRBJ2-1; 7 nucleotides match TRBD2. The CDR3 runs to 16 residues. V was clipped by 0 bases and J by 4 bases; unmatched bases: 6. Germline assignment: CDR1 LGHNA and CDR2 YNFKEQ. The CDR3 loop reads CASSQDMLAEYNEQFF. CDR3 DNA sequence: TGTGCCAGCAGCCAAGATATGCTAGCGGAGTACAATGAGCAGTTCTTC.

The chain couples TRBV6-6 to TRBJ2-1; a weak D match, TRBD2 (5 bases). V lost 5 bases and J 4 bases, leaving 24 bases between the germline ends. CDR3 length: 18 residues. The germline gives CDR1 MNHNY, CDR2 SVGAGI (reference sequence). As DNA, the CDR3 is TGTGCCAGCAGTCTCCACTACTTAGGAGGCCCACGGTACAATGAGCAGTTCTTC. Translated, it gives CASSLHYLGGPRYNEQFF.

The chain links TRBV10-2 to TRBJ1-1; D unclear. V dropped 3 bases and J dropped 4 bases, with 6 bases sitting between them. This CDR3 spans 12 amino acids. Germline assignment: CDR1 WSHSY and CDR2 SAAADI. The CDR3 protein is CASSDRPTEAFF. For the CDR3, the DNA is TGCGCCAGCAGTGACAGGCCCACTGAAGCTTTCTTT.